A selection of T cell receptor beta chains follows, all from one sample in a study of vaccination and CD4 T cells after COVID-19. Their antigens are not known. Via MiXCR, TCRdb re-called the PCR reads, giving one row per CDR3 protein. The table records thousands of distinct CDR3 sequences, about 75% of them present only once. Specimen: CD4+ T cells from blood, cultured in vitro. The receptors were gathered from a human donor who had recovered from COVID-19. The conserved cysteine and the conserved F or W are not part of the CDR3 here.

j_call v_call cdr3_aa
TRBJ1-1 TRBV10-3 AIRPSLESEAF
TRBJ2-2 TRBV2 ASSENPGIGELF
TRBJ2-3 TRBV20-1 SASPGQTYADTQY
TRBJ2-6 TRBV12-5 ASGGRQAPGANVLT
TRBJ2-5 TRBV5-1 ASSSLAGGPFRQETQY
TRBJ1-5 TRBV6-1 ASSLGSDSNQPQH
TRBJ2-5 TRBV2 ASSDYTSSQETQY
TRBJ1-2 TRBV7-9 ASSLGGQDYGYT
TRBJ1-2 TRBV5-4 ASSLSGGDNGYT
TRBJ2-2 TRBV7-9 ASSLRRANTGELF
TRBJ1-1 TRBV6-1 ASSRAGGMNTEAF
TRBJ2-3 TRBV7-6 ASSSLAGPITDTQY
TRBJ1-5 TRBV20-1 SASSSTGRSNQPQH
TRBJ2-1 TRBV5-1 ASSRGLADYNEQF
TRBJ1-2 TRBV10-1 ASSNGPAGAT
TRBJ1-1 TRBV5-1 ASSTQGAGSTEAF
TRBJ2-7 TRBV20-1 SARLNYEQY
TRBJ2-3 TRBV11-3 ASSLSTGLALTDTQY
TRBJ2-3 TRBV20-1 SASTRAGGADTQY
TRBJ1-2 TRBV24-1 ATSDSGLRAEGYT
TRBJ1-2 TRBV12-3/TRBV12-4 ASTIRRGSYGYA
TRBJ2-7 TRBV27 ASSLYGGGQTRSY
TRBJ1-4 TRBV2 ASRGTGVTNEKLF
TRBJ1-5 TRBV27 ASRQIQPYQPQH
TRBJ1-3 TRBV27 ASRSSRSGNTIY
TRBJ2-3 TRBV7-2 ASSDSVTDTQY
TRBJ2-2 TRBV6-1 ASTLTVQVQVGELF
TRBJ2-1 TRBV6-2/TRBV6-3 ASSYPGAGGPNEQF
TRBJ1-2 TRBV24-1 ATSETGTGLGYT
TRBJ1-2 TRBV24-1 ATSDPGAPNYGYT
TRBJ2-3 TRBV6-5 ASSYSSGGSNTQY
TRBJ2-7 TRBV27 ASRGQGAITYEQY
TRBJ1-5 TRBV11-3 ASGPPQARNQPQH
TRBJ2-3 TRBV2 ASTRGTGPYTQY
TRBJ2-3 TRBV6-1 ASSDPGQGTDTQY
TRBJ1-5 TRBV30 AWSFKGYSNQPQH
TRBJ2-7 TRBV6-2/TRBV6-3 ASRTGGSANEQY
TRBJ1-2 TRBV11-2 ASSRLQGNYT
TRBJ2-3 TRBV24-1 ATMGQGARSDTQY
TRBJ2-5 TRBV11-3 ASSLVLVWGRKTQY
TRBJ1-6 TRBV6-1 ASRITSGSPLH
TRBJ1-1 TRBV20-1 SARDRNPDAEAF
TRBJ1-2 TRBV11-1 ASSTSREPTMGYT
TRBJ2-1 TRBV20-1 SASRNEQF
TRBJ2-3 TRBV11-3 ASSPRNSGWGADTQY
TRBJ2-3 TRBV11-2 ASSLVRQGRGTDTQY
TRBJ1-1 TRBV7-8 ASSLSWRGANTEAF
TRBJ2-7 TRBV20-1 SARDAHQGSYEQY
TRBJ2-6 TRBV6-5 ASSYGQGLSGANVLT
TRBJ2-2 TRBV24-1 ATSDHDRDRGRLNTGELF
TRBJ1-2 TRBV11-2 ASSQTGGGYGYT
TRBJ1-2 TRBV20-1 SARDLWQGRGYT
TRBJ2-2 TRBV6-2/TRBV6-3 ATRRTSTNTGELF
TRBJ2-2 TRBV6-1 ASTPVGGATGELF